A single sample gave rise to the 14 T cell receptor beta chains below, sequenced in a study of Tregs in tolerant kidney transplant recipients. Method: immunoSEQ multiplex PCR; TCRdb's copy keeps in-frame clones and lacks some. This listing includes 25,000 to 35,000 clones. This sample comprised CD8+ T cells from blood, obtained before the transplant. These receptors were obtained from a human donor who received a combined kidney and bone marrow transplant.

The part of the CDR3 DNA that was read is TGCAGCGTTGCCCGCGGTTCCGGGGAG. Translating gives CSVARGSGE. The entire CDR3 is CSVARGSGELFF. The rearrangement uses TRBV29-1 and TRBJ2-2; D ambiguous. The CDR3 end falls 3 residues outside the read, so it is completed with the germline J gene. Between the trimmed V and J ends, which lost 4 bases and 6 bases, there was a span of 9 bases. The CDR3 runs to 12 residues. Germline V CDR1 and CDR2: SQVTM, ANQGSEA.

Turning to this clone: The read stops 3 residues short of the end of the CDR3; the missing end is completed from the germline J gene. The chain joins TRBV19 to TRBJ1-2; D is unclear. V gave up 2 bases and J gave up 5 bases, with 6 bases separating them. CDR1 LNHDA and CDR2 SQIVND come from the germline V gene (reference sequence). The CDR3 has 12 residues. CDR3 bases read: TGTGCCAGTAGTATATTCGGTTATGGC. Translating it yields CASSIFGYG. The full CDR3 protein reads CASSIFGYGYTF.

With regard to this clone: The sequenced fragment ends 3 residues before the CDR3 boundary, so the rest is inferred from the germline J gene. V is TRBV7-2 and J is TRBJ2-2; 7 bases match TRBD1. This CDR3 contains 15 residues. Germline loops: CDR1 SGHTA, CDR2 FQGNSA. V gave up 3 bases and J gave up 6 bases; unmatched junction bases: 7. The part of the CDR3 DNA that was read is TGTGCCAGCAGCTTCGGAAGGGGGCGGGCCGGGGAG. It translates to CASSFGRGRAGE. The CDR3 as a whole reads CASSFGRGRAGELFF.

Concerning this clone: Sequencing ends 3 residues short of the CDR3 end; the germline J gene provides the rest. The chain recombines TRBV5-1 with TRBJ2-7; D may be TRBD1 (7 bases). Deletions cut 7 bases from V and 2 bases from J, with 34 bases between. Germline values: CDR1 SGHRS, CDR2 YFSETQ. This CDR3 region has 20 residues. The CDR3 bases that were read are TGCGCCAGCGCGGGATTTGTAGGGACGGGGACAGTGCCCCGGCCCTACGAG. Its protein product is CASAGFVGTGTVPRPYE. The entire CDR3 reads CASAGFVGTGTVPRPYEQYF.

On this clone itself: The CDR3 extends 3 residues past the end of the read, so its final part is completed from the germline J gene. The rearrangement joins TRBV6-2 or TRBV6-3 to TRBJ2-5, with 10 bases that match TRBD2. The CDR3 loop spans 16 amino acids. The germline V gene encodes CDR1 MNHEY and CDR2 SVGEGT. With 5 bases clipped from V and 2 bases from J, the junction kept 8 bases outside the gene matches. The covered CDR3 bases are TGTGCCAGCAGTCCAACCGGGACTAGCGAGCAAGAGACC. It specifies CASSPTGTSEQET. The whole CDR3 protein reads CASSPTGTSEQETQYF.

The CDR3 protein is CASSLGQQTEAFF. The part of the CDR3 DNA that was read is TGTGCCAGCAGCTTAGGACAGCAAACTGAA. The chain has TRBV7-8 and TRBJ1-1; weak D call: TRBD1 (5 bases). The CDR3 end is not reached by the read, which stops 3 residues before it; the germline J gene fills it in. Trimming left V 1 base short and J 5 bases short, with 8 bases between. The CDR3 consists of 13 residues. Germline-derived CDR1 and CDR2 are SGHVS and FQNEAQ.

Of note for this clone: The CDR3 end lies 3 residues beyond the end of the read and is filled in from the germline J gene. The chain links TRBV10-3 to TRBJ1-1; possibly TRBD1 for D (5 bases). Germline assignment: CDR1 ENHRY and CDR2 SYGVKD. The V and J ends lost 10 bases and 5 bases respectively, with 11 bases between them. The CDR3 spans 11 residues. CDR3 loop: CATWGVTEAFF. The sequenced CDR3 bases are TGTGCCACCTGGGGGGTGACTGAA.

On this clone itself: The read stops 3 residues short of the end of the CDR3; the missing end is completed from the germline J gene. This chain connects TRBV19 to TRBJ1-5; a weak D match, TRBD1 (6 bases). V was clipped by 2 bases and J by 0 bases, with 8 bases between them. The germline CDR1 and CDR2 sequences are LNHDA and SQIVND (reference sequence). The CDR3 contains 15 residues. CDR3 residues: CASSIQDSSNQPQHF. Incomplete CDR3 DNA: TGTGCCAGTAGTATACAGGACAGTAGCAATCAGCCC.

Concerning this clone itself: From the germline J gene comes the end of the CDR3, since the read stops 3 residues before it. The chain carries TRBV13 and TRBJ2-5; tentatively, D is TRBD1 (5 bases). V was shortened by 7 bases and J by 5 bases, with 8 bases between the two germline ends. Germline loops: CDR1 PRHDT, CDR2 FYEKMQ (reference sequence). The CDR3 covers 11 residues. The CDR3: CASTRVETQYF. The CDR3 DNA, read in part, is TGTGCCAGCACCAGGGTTGAGACC.

For this clone: The read ends 3 residues early relative to the CDR3; the germline J gene fills the gap. V and J are TRBV6-2 or TRBV6-3 and TRBJ2-7; 12 nucleotides match TRBD2. There are 17 residues in the CDR3. Germline CDR1 and CDR2: MNHEY and SVGEGT. V lost 2 bases to trimming and J lost 0 bases; unmatched junction nucleotides: 5. The CDR3 sequence: CASSYIGLAGHSYEQYF. CDR3 DNA, as far as it was read: TGTGCCAGCAGTTACATAGGACTAGCGGGGCACTCCTACGAG.

A note on this clone: The CDR3 end is not reached by the read, which stops 3 residues before it; the germline J gene fills it in. The chain uses TRBV19 and TRBJ1-4; no clear D gene. Deletions cut 5 bases from V and 8 bases from J, with 12 bases between. Germline CDR1 is LNHDA and CDR2 is SQIVND (reference sequence). The length of the CDR3 is 13 residues. The CDR3 reads CASSSSVLEKLFF. The part of the CDR3 DNA that was read is TGTGCCAGTAGTTCGTCGGTCTTGGAAAAA.

Of note for this clone: The missing CDR3 end, 3 residues past where the read stops, is filled in from the germline J gene. This rearrangement joins TRBV13 to TRBJ2-2, with 8 bases fitting TRBD2. The germline CDR1 and CDR2 sequences are PRHDT and FYEKMQ (reference sequence). J gave up 1 base and V 5 bases, and 6 bases lay outside the gene matches. The CDR3 consists of 16 residues. The CDR3 spells CASSVGSGMNTGELFF. CDR3 bases read: TGTGCCAGCAGCGTGGGTAGCGGGATGAACACCGGGGAG.

A remark on this clone: The CDR3 end falls 3 residues outside the read, so it is completed with the germline J gene. V and J are TRBV6-1 and TRBJ2-7; a weak D match, TRBD1 (5 bases). With 4 bases removed from V and 3 bases from J, the gap between germline ends came to 7 bases. This CDR3 has 12 residues. The germline V gene has CDR1 MNHNS and CDR2 SASEGT. CDR3 residues: CASSGQSYEQYF. Incomplete CDR3 DNA: TGTGCCAGCAGTGGACAGAGCTACGAG.

In the case of this clone: Read coverage stops 3 residues before the CDR3 terminus; the germline J gene supplies the remainder. V usage is TRBV2 and J usage is TRBJ1-2; the D gene is possibly TRBD1 (5 bases). Per the germline V gene, CDR1 is SNHLY and CDR2 is FYNNEI. The CDR3 length is 15 residues. CDR3 DNA (partial): TGTGCCAGCAGTGAAGCGGGGGACTATCCAAGGGGC. Protein sequence: CASSEAGDYPRG. The full CDR3 reads CASSEAGDYPRGYTF.